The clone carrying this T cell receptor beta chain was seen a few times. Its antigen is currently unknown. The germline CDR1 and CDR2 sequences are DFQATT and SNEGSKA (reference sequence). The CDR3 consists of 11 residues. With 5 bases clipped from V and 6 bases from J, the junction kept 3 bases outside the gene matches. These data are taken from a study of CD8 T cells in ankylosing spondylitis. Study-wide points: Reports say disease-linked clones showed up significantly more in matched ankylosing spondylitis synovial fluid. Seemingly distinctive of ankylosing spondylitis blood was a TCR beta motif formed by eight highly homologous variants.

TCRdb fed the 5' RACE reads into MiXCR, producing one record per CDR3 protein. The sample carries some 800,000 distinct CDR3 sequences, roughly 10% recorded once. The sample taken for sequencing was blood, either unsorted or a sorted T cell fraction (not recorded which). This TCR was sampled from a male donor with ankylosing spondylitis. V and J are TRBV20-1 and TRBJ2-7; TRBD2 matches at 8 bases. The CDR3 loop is CSAAGLAEQYF. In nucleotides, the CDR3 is TGCAGTGCTGCCGGACTAGCCGAGCAGTACTTC.